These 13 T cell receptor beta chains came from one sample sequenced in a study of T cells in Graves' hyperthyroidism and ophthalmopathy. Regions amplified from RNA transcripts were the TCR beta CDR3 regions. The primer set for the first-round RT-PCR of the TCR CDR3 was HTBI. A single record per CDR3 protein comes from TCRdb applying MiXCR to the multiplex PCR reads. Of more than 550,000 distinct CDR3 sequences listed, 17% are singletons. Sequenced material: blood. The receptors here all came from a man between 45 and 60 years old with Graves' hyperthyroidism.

CDR3 sequence: CASSADTSNYGYTF. Here the CDR3 DNA reads TGTGCCAGCAGTGCGGACACCTCTAACTATGGCTACACCTTC. The chain joins TRBV28 to TRBJ1-2; weak D call: TRBD1 (5 bases). V was shortened by 5 bases and J by 0 bases, with 10 bases between the two germline ends. From germline, CDR1 is MDHEN and CDR2 SYDVKM. The CDR3 is 14 residues long.

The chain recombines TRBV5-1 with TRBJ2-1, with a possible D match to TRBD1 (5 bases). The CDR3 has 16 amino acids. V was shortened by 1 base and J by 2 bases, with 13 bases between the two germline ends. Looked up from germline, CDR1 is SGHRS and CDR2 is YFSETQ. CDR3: CASSLSPGHTYNEQFF. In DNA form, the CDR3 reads TGCGCCAGCAGCTTGTCCCCTGGACACACCTACAATGAGCAGTTCTTC.

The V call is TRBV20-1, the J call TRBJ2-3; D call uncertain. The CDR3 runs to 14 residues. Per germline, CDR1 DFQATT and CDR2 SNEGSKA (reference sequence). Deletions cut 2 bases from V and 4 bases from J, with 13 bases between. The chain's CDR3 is CSARLPVKPDTQYF. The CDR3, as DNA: TGCAGTGCTAGACTACCTGTGAAGCCAGATACGCAGTATTTT.

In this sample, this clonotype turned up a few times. The CDR3 DNA reads as TGCGCCAGCAGTGAGAGGGGGCGCGCAGATACGCAGTATTTT. Amino acid sequence: CASSERGRADTQYF. V and J are TRBV10-1 and TRBJ2-3; TRBD1 matches 7 bases. This CDR3 comprises 14 residues. CDR1 is WNHNN, CDR2 SYGVQD, per germline (reference sequence). V trimming: 2 bases; J trimming: 4 bases; junction bases outside the gene matches: 3.

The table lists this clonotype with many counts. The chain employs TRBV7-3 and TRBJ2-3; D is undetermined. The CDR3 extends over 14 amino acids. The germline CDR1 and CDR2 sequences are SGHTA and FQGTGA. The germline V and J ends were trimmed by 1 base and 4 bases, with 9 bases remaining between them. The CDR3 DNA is TGTGCCAGCAGCTTAATCGAGTTCCCAGATACGCAGTATTTT. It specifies CASSLIEFPDTQYF.

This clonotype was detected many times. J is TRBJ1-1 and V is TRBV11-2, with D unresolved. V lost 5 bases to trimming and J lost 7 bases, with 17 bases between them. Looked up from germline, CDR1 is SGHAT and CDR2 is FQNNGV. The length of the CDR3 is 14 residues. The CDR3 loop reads CASSPIRNVFEAFF. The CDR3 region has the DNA TGTGCCAGCAGCCCCATCAGGAACGTTTTTGAAGCTTTCTTT.

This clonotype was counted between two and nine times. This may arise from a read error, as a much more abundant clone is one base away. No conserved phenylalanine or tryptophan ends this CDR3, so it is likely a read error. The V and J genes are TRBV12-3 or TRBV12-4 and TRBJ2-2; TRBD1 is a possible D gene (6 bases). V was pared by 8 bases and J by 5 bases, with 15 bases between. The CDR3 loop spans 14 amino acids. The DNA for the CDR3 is TGTGCCAGCGGGGGCGGCGTGGGTACCGGGGAGCTGTTTTGT. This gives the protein CASGGGVGTGELFC.

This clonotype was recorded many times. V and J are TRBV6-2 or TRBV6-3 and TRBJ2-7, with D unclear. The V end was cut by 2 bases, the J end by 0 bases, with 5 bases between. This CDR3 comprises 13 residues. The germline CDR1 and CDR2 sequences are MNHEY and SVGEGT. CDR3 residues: CASSYVGSYEQYF. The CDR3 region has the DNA TGTGCCAGCAGTTACGTGGGCTCCTACGAGCAGTACTTC.

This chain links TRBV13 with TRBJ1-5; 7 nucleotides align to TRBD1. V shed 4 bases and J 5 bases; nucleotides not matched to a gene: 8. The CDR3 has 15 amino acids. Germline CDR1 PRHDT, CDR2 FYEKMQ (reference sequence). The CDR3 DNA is TGTGCCAGCAGCTCGACAGGGAGGGCCCATCAGCCCCAGCATTTT. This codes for CASSSTGRAHQPQHF. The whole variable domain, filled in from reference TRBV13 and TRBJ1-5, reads AAGVIQSPRHLIKEKRETATLKCYPIPRHDTVYWYQQGPGQDPQFLISFYEKMQSDKGSIPDRFSAQQFSDYHSELNMSSLELGDSALYFCASSSTGRAHQPQHFGDGTRLSIL.

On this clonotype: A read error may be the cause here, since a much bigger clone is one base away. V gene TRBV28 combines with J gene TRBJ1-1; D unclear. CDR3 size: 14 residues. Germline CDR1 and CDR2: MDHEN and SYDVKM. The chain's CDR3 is CVSSLDALNTEAFF. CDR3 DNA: TGTGTCAGCAGTTTAGATGCCCTCAACACTGAAGCTTTCTTT. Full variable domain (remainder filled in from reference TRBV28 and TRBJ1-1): DVKVTQSSRYLVKRTGEKVFLECVQDMDHENMFWYRQDPGLGLRLIYFSYDVKMKEKGDIPEGYSVSREKKERFSLILESASTNQTSMYLCVSSLDALNTEAFFGQGTRLTVV.

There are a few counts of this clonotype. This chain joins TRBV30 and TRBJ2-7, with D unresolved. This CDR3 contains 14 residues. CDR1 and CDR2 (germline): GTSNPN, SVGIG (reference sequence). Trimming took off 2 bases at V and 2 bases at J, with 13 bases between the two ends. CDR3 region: CAWSRRTLTYEQYF. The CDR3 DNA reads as TGTGCCTGGAGTCGACGAACGCTAACCTACGAGCAGTACTTC.

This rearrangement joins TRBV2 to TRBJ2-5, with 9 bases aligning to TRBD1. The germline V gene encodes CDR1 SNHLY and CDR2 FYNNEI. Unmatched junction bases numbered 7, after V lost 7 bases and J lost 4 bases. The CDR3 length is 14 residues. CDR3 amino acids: CASTGQGQGETQYF. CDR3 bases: TGTGCCAGCACGGGACAGGGTCAAGGAGAGACCCAGTACTTC.

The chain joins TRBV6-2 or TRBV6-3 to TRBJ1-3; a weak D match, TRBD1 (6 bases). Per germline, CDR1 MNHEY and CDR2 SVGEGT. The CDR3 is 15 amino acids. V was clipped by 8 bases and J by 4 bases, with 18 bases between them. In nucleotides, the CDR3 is TGTGCCAGCGTGGGGGCAGGGAAAGAAGGAAACACCATATATTTT. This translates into CASVGAGKEGNTIYF.